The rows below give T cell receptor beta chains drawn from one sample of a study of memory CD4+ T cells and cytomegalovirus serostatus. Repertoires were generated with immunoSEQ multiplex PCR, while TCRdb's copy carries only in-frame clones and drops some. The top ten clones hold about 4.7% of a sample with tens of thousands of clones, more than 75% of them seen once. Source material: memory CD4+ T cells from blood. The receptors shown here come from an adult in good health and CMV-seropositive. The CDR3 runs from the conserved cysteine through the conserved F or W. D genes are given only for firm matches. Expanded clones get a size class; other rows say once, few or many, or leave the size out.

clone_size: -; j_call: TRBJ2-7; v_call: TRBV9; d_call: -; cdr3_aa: CASSVESTSYEQYF; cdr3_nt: TGTGCCAGCAGCGTAGAAAGCACCTCCTACGAGCAGTACTTC
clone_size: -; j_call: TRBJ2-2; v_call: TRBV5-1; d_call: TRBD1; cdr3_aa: CASSLIQGVDTGELFF; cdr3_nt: TGCGCCAGCAGCTTGATACAGGGGGTCGACACCGGGGAGCTGTTTTTT
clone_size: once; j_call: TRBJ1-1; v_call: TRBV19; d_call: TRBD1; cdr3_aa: CASSADRVTTEAFF; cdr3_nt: TGTGCCAGTAGTGCGGACAGGGTCACCACTGAAGCTTTCTTT
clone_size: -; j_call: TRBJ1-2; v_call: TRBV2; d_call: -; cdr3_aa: CASSEAQQRAGYTF; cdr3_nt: TGTGCCAGCAGTGAAGCACAGCAGAGGGCTGGCTACACCTTC
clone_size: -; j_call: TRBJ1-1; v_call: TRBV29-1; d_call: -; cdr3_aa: CSVSQGETEAFF; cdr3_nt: TGCAGCGTTTCACAGGGTGAGACTGAAGCTTTCTTT
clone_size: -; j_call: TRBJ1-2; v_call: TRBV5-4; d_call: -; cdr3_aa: CASSLTQGKYGYTF; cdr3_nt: TGTGCCAGCAGCTTAACCCAGGGGAAATATGGCTACACCTTC
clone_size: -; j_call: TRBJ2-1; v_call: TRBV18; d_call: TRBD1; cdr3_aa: CASSGQGNVNEQFF; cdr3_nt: TGTGCCAGCTCAGGACAGGGGAACGTCAATGAGCAGTTCTTC
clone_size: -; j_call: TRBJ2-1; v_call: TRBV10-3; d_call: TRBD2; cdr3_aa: CAIQRELSYNEQFF; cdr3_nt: TGTGCCATCCAGCGGGAGCTATCCTACAATGAGCAGTTCTTC
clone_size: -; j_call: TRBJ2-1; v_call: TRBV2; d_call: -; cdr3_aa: CASSELPYNEQFF; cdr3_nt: TGTGCCAGCAGTGAACTTCCCTACAATGAGCAGTTCTTC
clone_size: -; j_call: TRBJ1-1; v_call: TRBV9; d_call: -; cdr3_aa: CASSVRGGTEAFF; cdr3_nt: TGTGCCAGCAGCGTCCGGGGAGGGACTGAAGCTTTCTTT
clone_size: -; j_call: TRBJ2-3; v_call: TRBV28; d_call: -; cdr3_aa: CASSAPGVGGTDTQYF; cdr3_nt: TGTGCCAGCAGCGCCCCAGGGGTAGGGGGGACAGATACGCAGTATTTT